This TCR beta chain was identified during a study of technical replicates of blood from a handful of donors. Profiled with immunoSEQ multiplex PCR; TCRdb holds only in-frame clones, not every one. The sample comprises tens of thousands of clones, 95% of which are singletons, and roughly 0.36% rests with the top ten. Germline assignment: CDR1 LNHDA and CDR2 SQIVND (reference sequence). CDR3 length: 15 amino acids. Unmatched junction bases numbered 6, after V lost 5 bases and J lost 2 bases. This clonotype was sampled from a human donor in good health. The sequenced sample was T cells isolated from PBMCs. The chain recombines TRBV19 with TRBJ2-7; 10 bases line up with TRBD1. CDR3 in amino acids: CASSVGTGAPYEQYF. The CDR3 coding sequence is TGTGCCAGTAGTGTCGGGACAGGGGCCCCCTACGAGCAGTACTTC. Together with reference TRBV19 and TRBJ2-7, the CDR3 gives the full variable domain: DGGITQSPKYLFRKEGQNVTLSCEQNLNHDAMYWYRQDPGQGLRLIYYSQIVNDFQKGDIAEGYSVSREKKESFPLTVTSAQKNPTAFYLCASSVGTGAPYEQYFGPGTRLTVT.